The TCR beta chain under discussion was sequenced for a study of blood T cell repertoires in COVID-19. Sequenced by immunoSEQ multiplex PCR; TCRdb stores in-frame clones only, minus some. The sample has 99,000 or so clones; about 85% are singletons. V gave up 7 bases and J gave up 9 bases, with 16 bases separating them. CDR1 LGHDT and CDR2 YNNKEL come from the germline V gene (reference sequence). The CDR3 runs to 14 residues. The source of this sequence is a man aged 45-65 years with acute or convalescent COVID-19. Sequences were obtained from peripheral blood. V usage is TRBV3-1 (or the pseudogene TRBV3-2) and J usage is TRBJ1-6; D possibly corresponds to TRBD1 (5 bases). The DNA for the CDR3 is TGTGCCAGCAAAGGGAGGGACTGGTCTTCACCCCTCCACTTT. This encodes CASKGRDWSSPLHF.